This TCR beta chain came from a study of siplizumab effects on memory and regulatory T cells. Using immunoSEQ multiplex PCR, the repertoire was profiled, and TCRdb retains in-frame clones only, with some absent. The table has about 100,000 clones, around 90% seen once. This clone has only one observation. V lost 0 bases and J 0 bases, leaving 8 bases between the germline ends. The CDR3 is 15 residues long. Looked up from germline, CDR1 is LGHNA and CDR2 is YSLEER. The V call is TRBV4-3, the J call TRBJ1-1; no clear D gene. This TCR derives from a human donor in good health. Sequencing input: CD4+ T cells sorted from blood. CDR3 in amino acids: CASSQDPGMNTEAFF. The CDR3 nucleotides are TGCGCCAGCAGCCAAGATCCGGGGATGAACACTGAAGCTTTCTTT.